A selection of T cell receptor beta chains follows, all from one sample in a study of T cells in Graves' hyperthyroidism and ophthalmopathy. A single record per CDR3 protein comes from TCRdb applying MiXCR to the multiplex PCR reads. The table shows over 350,000 distinct CDR3 sequences, with roughly 14% occurring only once. Input material: blood. The receptor set was obtained from a man between 18 and 29 years old with Graves' ophthalmopathy. The CDR3 runs from the conserved cysteine through the conserved F or W. A D gene is named only where the DNA matches it firmly. Expanded clones are given a class, and other clones once, few, many or no size at all.

d_call,clone_size,j_call,v_call,cdr3_nt,cdr3_aa
NA,few,TRBJ2-3,TRBV5-1,TGCGCCAGCAGCAGGACGGGAGTGCCAGATACGCAGTATTTT,CASSRTGVPDTQYF
NA,many,TRBJ2-5,TRBV6-2/TRBV6-3,TGTGCCAGCACCCCGACCCGGTGGGAGGAGACCCAGTACTTC,CASTPTRWEETQYF
TRBD1,few,TRBJ1-4,TRBV7-9,TGTGCCAGCCCGAAGACAGGGACAGGGACAACTAATGAAAAACTGTTTTTT,CASPKTGTGTTNEKLFF
NA,many,TRBJ1-2,TRBV7-8,TGTGCCAGCAGCTTAGATGGCAGTATTTCCCCTTATGGCTACACCTTC,CASSLDGSISPYGYTF
NA,many,TRBJ2-3,TRBV11-2,TGTGCCAGCAGCTTAGTCCCCAAGAGGAGCACAGATACGCAGTATTTT,CASSLVPKRSTDTQYF
NA,many,TRBJ2-1,TRBV11-2,TGTGCCAGCAGCTTACGGGTTCGACGACAGAGGGGCAATGAGCAGTTCTTC,CASSLRVRRQRGNEQFF
NA,few,TRBJ1-2,TRBV19,TGTGCCAGTAGGAATAGAATACAGGACCCTAACTATGGCTACACCTTC,CASRNRIQDPNYGYTF
TRBD2,NA,TRBJ2-6,TRBV29-1,TGCAGCGTCCACCTAGCGGGGGCCCCTTCTTTC,CSVHLAGAPSF
TRBD2,few,TRBJ2-3,TRBV7-7,TGTGCCAGCAGCTTAAGACGGGGGGAGTATTTT,CASSLRRGEYF
NA,few,TRBJ1-2,TRBV15,TGTGCCACCAGCAATAGAATCGGGGAGAACTACACCTTC,CATSNRIGENYTF
NA,NA,TRBJ1-1,TRBV10-3,TGTGCCACCCAAATTGGAGAGAACACTGAAGCTTTCTTT,CATQIGENTEAFF
NA,many,TRBJ1-1,TRBV6-6,TGTGCCAGCAGTTACTCAATTCTGAAAACTGAAGCTTTCTTT,CASSYSILKTEAFF
TRBD2,many,TRBJ2-2,TRBV5-1,TGCGCCAGCAGCTACGGGACTAGGAGCGTTTCCGGGGAGCTGTTTTTT,CASSYGTRSVSGELFF
NA,NA,TRBJ1-5,TRBV19,TGTGCCAGTAGCTGGAGCAATCAGCCCCAGCATTTT,CASSWSNQPQHF
NA,NA,TRBJ2-7,TRBV27,TGTGCCAGCAGTTCCTGGACGGCTAGCTCCTACGAGCAGTACTTC,CASSSWTASSYEQYF
NA,many,TRBJ1-2,TRBV15,TGTGCCACCAGGGGATCAGATTCCTATGGCTACACCTTC,CATRGSDSYGYTF
NA,few,TRBJ2-7,TRBV10-1,TGCGCCAGCAGTGAGATGCGAGACTACGAGCAGTACTTC,CASSEMRDYEQYF
TRBD2,many,TRBJ2-3,TRBV10-1,TGCGCCAGCAGCCTAGCGGGGGGACTCGAAATCGATACGCAGTATTTT,CASSLAGGLEIDTQYF
NA,few,TRBJ2-7,TRBV6-1,TGTGCCAGCAGCTCTTTGGCGTCCGAGCAGTACTTC,CASSSLASEQYF
NA,NA,TRBJ1-6,TRBV11-3,TGTGCCAGCAGCTGGATTGGACAAAATAATTCACCCCTCCACTTT,CASSWIGQNNSPLHF
NA,few,TRBJ2-1,TRBV10-2,TGCGCCAGCAGGTTGGACTGGGCCTACAATGAGCAGTTCTTC,CASRLDWAYNEQFF
NA,many,TRBJ1-6,TRBV6-1,TGTGCCAGCAGTGAAGCCCCCGAATATTCACCCCTCCACTTT,CASSEAPEYSPLHF
TRBD2,NA,TRBJ2-7,TRBV12-3/TRBV12-4,TGTGCCAGCAGTTCCCCGGGACTAGCGGGCAACGAGCAGTACTTC,CASSSPGLAGNEQYF
TRBD1,many,TRBJ2-7,TRBV2,TGTGCCAGCAGTTTACAGGGGTTCGGCGACGAGCAGTACTTC,CASSLQGFGDEQYF
TRBD1,NA,TRBJ2-5,TRBV7-2,TGTGCCAGCAGCCCGGCCTGGACAGGGGCAGAGACCCAGTACTTC,CASSPAWTGAETQYF
TRBD2,many,TRBJ2-7,TRBV4-2,TGTGCCAGCAGCCAAGCTGTAGCGGGAGCCTACGAGCAGTACTTC,CASSQAVAGAYEQYF
NA,many,TRBJ1-1,TRBV12-3/TRBV12-4,TGTGCCGTCTATTCTACCCTGGAAGCTTTCTTT,CAVYSTLEAFF
NA,few,TRBJ1-1,TRBV4-1,TGCGCCAGCAGCCAACCCAGGGAGAACACTGAAGCTTTCTTT,CASSQPRENTEAFF
TRBD2,many,TRBJ2-5,TRBV29-1,TGCAGCGTCGCCGGGACTAGCGGGAGGCCCCAAGAGACCCAGTACTTC,CSVAGTSGRPQETQYF
NA,NA,TRBJ1-1,TRBV12-3/TRBV12-4,TGTGCCACTCAGACAGGCTTGAACACTGAAGCTTTCTTT,CATQTGLNTEAFF
NA,many,TRBJ2-7,TRBV7-2,TGTGCCAGCAGCTTCGACGCCCTCTCCTACGAGCAGTACTTC,CASSFDALSYEQYF